This note documents a single TCR beta chain sequence. Its antigen is currently unknown. The data belong to a study of beta chain features in type 1 diabetes. Study-level background: Sorted cells from all samples, numbering about 98 million, were examined.

Expressed TCRB transcripts were sequenced, since all the RNA that had been isolated was reverse transcribed. It was found that naive, central memory and regulatory T cell samples averaged roughly 3.5 million reads. TCRdb keeps only in-frame clones here, not all; method: immunoSEQ multiplex PCR. The sample lists 430,000 or so clones; about an eighth were seen once. Populations obtained by sorting all exceeded 95% purity. General study points: The study found fewer insertions and more deletions at VDJ junctions in type 1 diabetes patients.

Sequencing used naive CD4+ T cells from blood. This clonotype was obtained from a woman aged 18-29 years in good health.

The CDR3 nucleotides read TGTGCCAGCAGCAGTGCGGGACATGCCTACAATGAGCAGTTCTTC. Translated, it gives CASSSAGHAYNEQFF. The chain joins TRBV5-4 to TRBJ2-1; D could derive from TRBD1 or TRBD2 (6 bases each). Germline V gives CDR1 SGHNT, CDR2 YYREEE (reference sequence). The CDR3 loop spans 15 amino acids. V lost 4 bases to trimming and J lost 2 bases, with 13 bases between them.